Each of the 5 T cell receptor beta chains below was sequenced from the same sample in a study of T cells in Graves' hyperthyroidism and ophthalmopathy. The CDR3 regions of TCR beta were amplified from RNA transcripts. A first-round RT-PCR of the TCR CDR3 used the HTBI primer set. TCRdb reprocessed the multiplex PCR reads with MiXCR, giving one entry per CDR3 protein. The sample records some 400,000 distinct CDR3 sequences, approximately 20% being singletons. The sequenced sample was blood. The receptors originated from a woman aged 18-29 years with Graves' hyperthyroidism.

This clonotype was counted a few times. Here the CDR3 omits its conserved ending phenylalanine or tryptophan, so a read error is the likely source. The CDR3 nucleotides are TGCGCCAGCAGTGAACTAGCGGGGGGCCAAGAGACCCAGTACTCT. Translation gives CASSELAGGQETQYS. The chain has TRBV6-1 and TRBJ2-5, with 12 bases lining up with TRBD2. The length of the CDR3 is 15 residues. Germline CDR1 MNHNS, CDR2 SASEGT.

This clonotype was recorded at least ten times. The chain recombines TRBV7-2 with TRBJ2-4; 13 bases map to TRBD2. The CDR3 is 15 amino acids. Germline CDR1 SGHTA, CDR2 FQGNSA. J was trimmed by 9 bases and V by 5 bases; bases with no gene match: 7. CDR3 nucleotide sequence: TGTGCCAGCAGCCCGACTAGCGGGGGGCGAACCATTCAGTACTTC. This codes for CASSPTSGGRTIQYF. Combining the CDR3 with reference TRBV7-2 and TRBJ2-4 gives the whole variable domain GAGVSQSPSNKVTEKGKDVELRCDPISGHTALYWYRQSLGQGLEFLIYFQGNSAPDKSGLPSDRFSAERTGGSVSTLTIQRTQQEDSAVYLCASSPTSGGRTIQYFGAGTRLSVL.

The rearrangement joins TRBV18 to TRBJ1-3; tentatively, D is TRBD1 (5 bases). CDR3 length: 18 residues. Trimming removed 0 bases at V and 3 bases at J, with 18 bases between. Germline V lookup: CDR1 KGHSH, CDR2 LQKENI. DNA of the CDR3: TGTGCCAGCTCACCACCGGCCAGGGTGAAGAATAATGGAAACACCATATATTTT. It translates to CASSPPARVKNNGNTIYF.

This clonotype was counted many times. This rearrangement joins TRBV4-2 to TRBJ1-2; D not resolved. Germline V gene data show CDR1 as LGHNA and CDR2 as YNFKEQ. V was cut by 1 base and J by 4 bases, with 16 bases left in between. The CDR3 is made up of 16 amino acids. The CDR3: CASSQVEALGSYGYTF. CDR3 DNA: TGTGCCAGCAGCCAAGTCGAAGCTCTAGGAAGCTATGGCTACACCTTC.

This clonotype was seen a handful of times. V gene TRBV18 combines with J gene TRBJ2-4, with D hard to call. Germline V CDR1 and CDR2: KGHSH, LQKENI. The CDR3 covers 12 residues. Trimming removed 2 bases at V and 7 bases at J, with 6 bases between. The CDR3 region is CASSPRVNIQYF. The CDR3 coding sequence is TGTGCCAGCTCACCAAGGGTCAACATTCAGTACTTC.